This record covers a single TCR beta chain. This CDR3 is 18 amino acids long. The germline gives CDR1 MNHNY, CDR2 SVGAGI (reference sequence). V lost 5 bases and J 0 bases, leaving 22 bases between the germline ends. The data belong to a study of control samples from healthy donors and cancer patients. Using immunoSEQ multiplex PCR, the repertoire was profiled, and TCRdb retains in-frame clones only, with some absent. This table has about 55,000 clones, 88% appearing once. The J gene is TRBJ1-2, the V gene TRBV6-6; possible D gene TRBD1, 6 bases. The sequenced sample consisted of blood. The source is a man aged 50 to 59 in good health. CDR3 sequence reads: CASSPDVRLDRANYGYTF. For the CDR3, the DNA is TGTGCCAGCAGTCCCGACGTCCGCCTGGACAGAGCTAACTATGGCTACACCTTC.